The present entry profiles one T cell receptor (beta chain) with its context. One end of the junction varies from germline; a read error may be responsible. The sample carries other DNA sequences with the same CDR3. Assay: immunoSEQ multiplex PCR; the TCRdb copy retains only in-frame clones and omits some. Of 45,000 to 55,000 clones detected, 95% appear once; the ten largest clones hold about 2.4%. The data originate from a study of control samples from healthy donors and cancer patients. Germline V lookup: CDR1 MNHNS, CDR2 SASEGT. This CDR3 comprises 15 residues. The chain has TRBV6-1 and TRBJ1-6, with a tentative D call TRBD1 (6 bases). Sample: blood. This TCR came from a man under 40 in good health. CDR3 protein: CASSELGGHNSPLHF. In DNA form, the CDR3 reads TGCGCCAGCAGTGAGTTGGGGGGGCATAATTCACCCCTCCACTTT.